Below, 23 T cell receptor beta chains from the same sample are listed, as sequenced in a study of human versus mouse CDR3 diversity and MHC coevolution. The assay was immunoSEQ multiplex PCR, and TCRdb's table has in-frame clones only and misses some. The table includes about 60,000 clones, roughly 94% detected once. Material: naive CD4+ T cells from blood. Noted subset: CD45RO-negative CD62L-positive naive CD4 T cells. Every receptor here comes from a person in their sixties in good health.

The rearrangement links TRBV7-8 to TRBJ2-5; a weak D match, TRBD2 (6 bases). Trimming cost V 2 bases and J 6 bases, with 16 bases left between them. From germline, CDR1 is SGHVS and CDR2 FQNEAQ. This CDR3 has 15 amino acids. The chain's CDR3 is CASSLSTGVHKTQYF. The CDR3, as DNA: TGTGCCAGCAGCTTATCAACGGGAGTGCATAAGACCCAGTACTTC.

The chain has TRBV6-5 and TRBJ2-2, with TRBD1 as a possible D gene (5 bases). The germline CDR1 and CDR2 sequences are MNHEY and SVGAGI. V lost 2 bases and J 4 bases, leaving 11 bases between the germline ends. The CDR3 consists of 15 residues. The CDR3 nucleotides are TGTGCCAGCAGTTACGGGCAGGGCGGCACCGGGGAGCTGTTTTTT. This translates into CASSYGQGGTGELFF.

J is TRBJ2-3 and V is TRBV11-2, with D possibly TRBD2 on 5 matching bases. V lost 5 bases and J lost 3, with 15 bases in between. Germline V lookup: CDR1 SGHAT, CDR2 FQNNGV. The CDR3 is made up of 15 amino acids. The CDR3, as DNA: TGTGCCAGCAGCCTTAATACCCTAGCAACAGATACGCAGTATTTT. Translating gives CASSLNTLATDTQYF.

The chain uses TRBV5-4 and TRBJ1-2; no clear D gene. Deletions cut 0 bases from V and 0 bases from J, with 9 bases between. CDR3 length equals 15 residues. The germline V gene has CDR1 SGHNT and CDR2 YYREEE (reference sequence). The CDR3 DNA is TGTGCCAGCAGCTTGGGCGGGATCACTAACTATGGCTACACCTTC. This sequence encodes CASSLGGITNYGYTF.

The V gene is TRBV21-1, the J gene TRBJ2-5; the D call of TRBD2 is as the table states it, not checked on the DNA. TRBV21-1 is a documented pseudogene. CDR3 length equals 17 residues. The CDR3 region is CASSKEAGGAGGETQYF. Written as DNA, the CDR3 is TGTGCCAGCAGCAAAGAAGCAGGGGGCGCGGGAGGGGAGACCCAGTACTTC.

The chain combines TRBV6-1 with TRBJ1-2; 7 bases are shared with TRBD1. The J segment lost 4 bases and the V segment lost 6 bases, leaving 8 bases of the junction unmatched. The CDR3 spans 14 residues. Germline CDR1 is MNHNS and CDR2 is SASEGT. The CDR3: CASRQRQGTYGYTF. In nucleotides, the CDR3 is TGTGCCAGCAGACAAAGACAGGGAACCTATGGCTACACCTTC.

This chain joins TRBV19 and TRBJ2-1; D is possibly TRBD1 (6 bases). Germline CDR1 and CDR2: LNHDA and SQIVND (reference sequence). Trimming took off 4 bases at V and 5 bases at J, with 24 bases between the two ends. This CDR3 region has 18 residues. CDR3 sequence: CASSTAPLSTGQNNEQFF. The CDR3 DNA reads as TGTGCCAGTAGTACTGCCCCCCTGTCTACAGGGCAAAACAATGAGCAGTTCTTC.

The rearrangement uses TRBV19 and TRBJ1-2, with 7 bases fitting TRBD1. Germline V gene sequence: CDR1 LNHDA, CDR2 SQIVND (reference sequence). V lost 3 bases and J lost 0; bases outside the gene matches: 13. There are 18 residues in the CDR3. The CDR3 loop is CASSMYRRTGYTNYGYTF. CDR3 nucleotides: TGTGCCAGTAGTATGTATAGGAGGACAGGATATACTAACTATGGCTACACCTTC.

This chain connects TRBV7-9 to TRBJ2-5, with TRBD1 matching 10 bases. The V and J ends lost 0 bases and 7 bases, in that order; junction bases with no gene match: 5. This CDR3 has 15 residues. CDR1 SEHNR and CDR2 FQNEAQ come from the germline V gene (reference sequence). CDR3 DNA sequence: TGTGCCAGCAGCTTAGCGCCGACAGGGGGCTTGACCCAGTACTTC. It yields the protein CASSLAPTGGLTQYF.

CDR3 coding DNA: TGTGCCAGTAGTATTCCCCGACAGCGGAACACTGAAGCTTTCTTT. Protein sequence: CASSIPRQRNTEAFF. The chain uses TRBV19 and TRBJ1-1; tentative D call: TRBD1 (5 bases). The CDR3 spans 15 residues. Per germline, CDR1 LNHDA and CDR2 SQIVND (reference sequence). V lost 3 bases, J lost 1 base, and 12 bases lay in between.

The rearrangement links TRBV6-6 to TRBJ1-1; 7 nucleotides match TRBD1. Germline CDR1 and CDR2: MNHNY and SVGAGI (reference sequence). The J segment lost 4 bases and the V segment lost 7 bases, leaving 9 bases of the junction unmatched. This CDR3 comprises 14 residues. CDR3 nucleotide sequence: TGTGCCAGCAAGGGGGCAGGGGAGGTCACTGAAGCTTTCTTT. As protein: CASKGAGEVTEAFF.

The CDR3 region has the DNA TGTGCCAGCTCACCACCGTCAGGCGAGCAGTACTTC. Translating it yields CASSPPSGEQYF. V is TRBV18 and J is TRBJ2-7; D gene uncertain. Germline V CDR1 and CDR2: KGHSH, LQKENI. The CDR3 runs 12 residues. V was clipped by 0 bases and J by 6 bases, with 6 bases between them.

V and J are TRBV6-4 and TRBJ2-1; D is ambiguous. The germline gives CDR1 MRHNA, CDR2 SNTAGT. This CDR3 is 15 amino acids long. V gave up 8 bases and J gave up 8 bases, with 22 bases separating them. In nucleotides, the CDR3 is TGTGCCAGCCCCTTAAGCGAGCCCCTCGGCGATGAGCAGTTCTTC. It translates to CASPLSEPLGDEQFF.

The V call is TRBV11-3, the J call TRBJ1-4; D perhaps matches TRBD1 (5 bases). The CDR3 totals 13 residues. Germline V gene data show CDR1 as SGHNT and CDR2 as YENEEA. Trimming shortened V by 3 bases and J by 7 bases, and 9 bases separated the two germline ends. This chain's CDR3 is CASSFLRGEKLFF. CDR3 in DNA: TGTGCCAGCAGCTTTTTAAGGGGTGAAAAACTGTTTTTT.

The J gene is TRBJ2-3, the V gene TRBV10-3, with 12 nucleotides matching TRBD2. This CDR3 is built from 14 residues. After removal of 7 bases from V and 4 bases from J, the junction contained 3 bases not matched to a gene. From germline, CDR1 is ENHRY and CDR2 SYGVKD. CDR3 nucleotide sequence: TGTGCCATCAAGACTAGCGGGAGTCCAGATACGCAGTATTTT. Encoded protein: CAIKTSGSPDTQYF.

The chain employs TRBV19 and TRBJ2-1, with D maybe TRBD2 (5 bases). The germline V gene has CDR1 LNHDA and CDR2 SQIVND (reference sequence). The CDR3 contains 16 residues. V lost 2 bases and J lost 0, with 11 bases in between. The CDR3 region has the DNA TGTGCCAGTAGTATATCTGGGAGCCGCTCCTACAATGAGCAGTTCTTC. This encodes CASSISGSRSYNEQFF.

V is TRBV5-5 and J is TRBJ2-5; D might be TRBD1 (6 bases). The J call could be wrong; TRBJ2-7 is a better fit for the DNA end. CDR1 and CDR2 from the germline V gene are SGHKS and YYEKEE (reference sequence). The CDR3 extends over 14 amino acids. This CDR3 reads CASSPRDIFYEQYF. The DNA for the CDR3 is TGTGCCAGCAGCCCCCGGGACATCTTCTACGAGCAGTACTTC.

The rearrangement joins TRBV9 to TRBJ2-2; 9 nucleotides match TRBD1. The CDR3 has 17 amino acids. The trim removed 0 bases at V and 5 bases at J, leaving 8 bases unmatched. Germline loops: CDR1 SGDLS, CDR2 YYNGEE. CDR3 bases: TGTGCCAGCAGCGTAGAACCGGGACAGGGAGGGACCGGGGAGCTGTTTTTT. Protein product: CASSVEPGQGGTGELFF.

This clone showed up just once. This sequence joins TRBV2 and TRBJ2-3, with 13 bases lining up with TRBD2. This CDR3 region has 16 residues. V trimming: 5 bases; J trimming: 4 bases; junction bases outside the gene matches: 6. Per germline, CDR1 SNHLY and CDR2 FYNNEI. This CDR3 reads CASSPGLAGVADTQYF. CDR3 bases: TGTGCCAGCAGTCCCGGACTAGCGGGAGTGGCAGATACGCAGTATTTT.

The CDR3 DNA sequence: TGCGCCAGCAGCCCCCCTAGCGGGACGGCCTACGAGCAGTACTTC. Residues: CASSPPSGTAYEQYF. The rearrangement joins TRBV5-1 to TRBJ2-7; 9 bases are a match to TRBD2. Germline CDR1 and CDR2: SGHRS and YFSETQ. This CDR3 has 15 residues. Trimming cost V 4 bases and J 2 bases; bases outside gene matches: 7. The whole variable domain, remainder taken from reference TRBV5-1 and TRBJ2-7, is KAGVTQTPRYLIKTRGQQVTLSCSPISGHRSVSWYQQTPGQGLQFLFEYFSETQRNKGNFPGRFSGRQFSNSRSEMNVSTLELGDSALYLCASSPPSGTAYEQYFGPGTRLTVT.

The V call is TRBV11-3, the J call TRBJ1-3, with D possibly TRBD1 on 6 matching bases. The V end was cut by 1 base, the J end by 2 bases, with 15 bases between. The CDR3 totals 17 residues. Germline-derived CDR1 and CDR2 are SGHNT and YENEEA. CDR3 protein: CASSLVVSGDAGNTIYF. The CDR3 coding sequence is TGTGCCAGCAGCTTAGTGGTATCAGGGGACGCTGGAAACACCATATATTTT.

This clone has a handful of counts. The V call is TRBV10-1, the J call TRBJ1-1; D gene unclear. The V and J ends lost 3 bases and 12 bases respectively, with 14 bases between them. This CDR3 region has 12 residues. CDR1 is WNHNN and CDR2 is SYGVQD in the germline V gene (reference sequence). Here the CDR3 DNA reads TGCGCCAGCAGTGACCAGCCGGGTCTGCCTTTCTTT. It specifies CASSDQPGLPFF.

This clone appeared a single time. This sequence joins TRBV7-8 and TRBJ2-1; 9 nucleotides match TRBD2. Germline CDR1 reads SGHVS; CDR2 reads FQNEAQ. The CDR3 covers 14 residues. V dropped 1 base and J dropped 7; count of bases not matched to a gene: 2. CDR3 nucleotides: TGTGCCAGCAGCTTAGTAGCGGGAGTTAATGAGCAGTTCTTC. Translating gives CASSLVAGVNEQFF.